These T cell receptor beta chains were read from a single sample in a study of cytomegalovirus exposure and HLA in healthy donors. TCRdb's table, derived via immunoSEQ multiplex PCR, lists solely in-frame clones and lacks some. This sample yields under 150,000 clones, of which roughly 79% are seen a single time; about 1.6% belongs to the top ten. The sample was PBMCs. These TCRs come from a woman younger than 30 in good health and CMV-seronegative. CDR3s include the opening cysteine and the closing phenylalanine or tryptophan. The order of the fields is J gene, D gene, V gene, clone size, CDR3 protein, CDR3 DNA. D genes are given only for firm matches. The size field is filled for only some rows; it gives once, few, many or a size class.

>TRBJ2-5|NA|TRBV29-1|NA
CSVESAGETQYF
TGCAGCGTTGAGTCGGCAGGGGAGACCCAGTACTTC
>TRBJ1-5|NA|TRBV2|NA
CASSGTGNQPQHF
TGTGCCAGCAGTGGGACGGGAAATCAGCCCCAGCATTTT
>TRBJ2-5|TRBD1|TRBV7-9|NA
CASSLAEGAGGETQYF
TGTGCCAGCAGCTTGGCCGAGGGGGCGGGTGGAGAGACCCAGTACTTC
>TRBJ2-7|NA|TRBV28|NA
CASSYSGGRYEQYF
TGTGCCAGCAGTTACTCCGGGGGGCGGTACGAGCAGTACTTC
>TRBJ1-1|NA|TRBV5-1|NA
CASSLSGAVTEAFF
TGCGCCAGCAGCCTTTCAGGGGCAGTTACTGAAGCTTTCTTT
>TRBJ1-1|NA|TRBV4-1|NA
CASSAQPRALNTEAFF
TGCGCCAGCAGCGCCCAACCTCGAGCGTTGAACACTGAAGCTTTCTTT
>TRBJ2-5|NA|TRBV5-1|NA
CASSFQGNPQETQYF
TGCGCCAGCAGCTTCCAGGGAAATCCCCAAGAGACCCAGTACTTC
>TRBJ1-2|NA|TRBV6-6|NA
CASSISSYGYTF
TGTGCCAGCAGTATCTCTTCCTATGGCTACACCTTC
>TRBJ1-4|TRBD1|TRBV6-6|once
CASSRQGTNEKLFF
TGTGCCAGCAGTCGACAGGGAACTAATGAAAAACTGTTTTTT
>TRBJ1-1|NA|TRBV11-1|NA
CASSLRGTNTEAFF
TGTGCCAGCAGCTTACGGGGGACGAACACTGAAGCTTTCTTT
>TRBJ1-3|NA|TRBV5-6|NA
CASSLVTSSGNTIYF
TGTGCCAGCAGCTTGGTTACGAGCTCTGGAAACACCATATATTTT
>TRBJ2-1|TRBD1|TRBV2|NA
CASRTGGFGEQFF
TGTGCCAGTAGGACAGGGGGTTTCGGTGAGCAGTTCTTC
>TRBJ1-5|TRBD1|TRBV28|NA
CASSLGGAGGQPQHF
TGTGCCAGCAGTTTAGGCGGGGCAGGGGGTCAGCCCCAGCATTTT
>TRBJ1-1|TRBD1|TRBV7-2|NA
CASSPDRGRNTEAFF
TGTGCCAGCAGCCCAGACAGGGGGCGGAACACTGAAGCTTTCTTT
>TRBJ2-7|NA|TRBV23-1|NA
CALHMGGREQYF
TGCGCCTTACATATGGGGGGGCGGGAGCAGTACTTC
>TRBJ2-1|NA|TRBV30|few
CAWSHTEYNEQFF
TGTGCCTGGAGTCACACAGAGTACAATGAGCAGTTCTTC
>TRBJ2-7|NA|TRBV29-1|few
CSVGASFYEQYF
TGCAGCGTTGGAGCTTCCTTCTACGAGCAGTACTTC
>TRBJ2-1|NA|TRBV27|few
CASSFQGNEQFF
TGTGCCAGCAGTTTCCAGGGCAATGAGCAGTTCTTC
>TRBJ1-6|TRBD1|TRBV30|NA
CAWRPGGGQGYSPLHF
TGTGCCTGGAGACCTGGGGGGGGACAGGGGTATTCACCCCTCCACTTT
>TRBJ2-7|TRBD1|TRBV5-1|NA
CASSGRRQGERGEQYF
TGCGCCAGCAGCGGACGCCGACAGGGGGAGAGGGGCGAGCAGTACTTC
>TRBJ1-5|TRBD1|TRBV27|few
CASSLRQGGQPQHF
TGTGCCAGCAGTTTACGTCAGGGGGGCCAGCCCCAGCATTTT
>TRBJ1-1|TRBD1|TRBV9|NA
CASSVATGGGEAFF
TGTGCCAGCAGCGTAGCGACAGGGGGAGGTGAAGCTTTCTTT
>TRBJ1-1|NA|TRBV19|NA
CASTPTLDVNTEAFF
TGTGCCAGTACCCCTACCCTAGACGTGAACACTGAAGCTTTCTTT
>TRBJ1-2|NA|TRBV6-1|once
CASSVTAGVYGYTF
TGTGCCAGCAGTGTTACAGCAGGGGTATATGGCTACACCTTC
>TRBJ2-3|NA|TRBV13|NA
CASSLRTSRADTQYF
TGTGCCAGCAGCTTACGCACTAGCAGGGCGGATACGCAGTATTTT
>TRBJ1-1|TRBD1|TRBV6-1|NA
CASSEGRGQSPTEAFF
TGTGCCAGCAGTGAAGGGCGGGGACAGAGCCCCACTGAAGCTTTCTTT
>TRBJ1-1|NA|TRBV9|NA
CASSVGRGKVATEAFF
TGTGCCAGCAGCGTAGGCAGGGGTAAGGTGGCGACTGAAGCTTTCTTT
>TRBJ2-1|TRBD1|TRBV5-1|NA
CASSLYPGQGSLYNEQFF
TGCGCCAGCAGCTTGTATCCGGGACAGGGTTCGCTCTACAATGAGCAGTTCTTC
>TRBJ1-2|TRBD1|TRBV7-9|NA
CASSLDARGRDGYTF
TGTGCCAGCAGCTTAGACGCCAGGGGGCGGGATGGCTACACCTTC
>TRBJ1-1|TRBD1|TRBV5-1|NA
CASSAFQQGDGTEAFF
TGCGCCAGCAGCGCATTCCAACAGGGGGATGGGACTGAAGCTTTCTTT
>TRBJ1-2|NA|TRBV5-1|NA
CASSFGDIAYGYTF
TGCGCCAGCAGCTTCGGGGACATTGCCTATGGCTACACCTTC
>TRBJ1-3|TRBD1|TRBV28|few
CASSLFAWTGGNTIYF
TGTGCCAGCAGTTTATTCGCTTGGACAGGGGGAAACACCATATATTTT
>TRBJ2-5|NA|TRBV25-1|NA
CASSEFTGRETQYF
TGTGCCAGCAGTGAATTTACAGGGAGAGAGACCCAGTACTTC
>TRBJ1-6|TRBD1|TRBV10-3|NA
CAISEGGRTGGSLRSPLHF
TGTGCCATCAGTGAGGGTGGTCGTACAGGGGGTAGTTTACGGTCACCCCTCCACTTT
>TRBJ1-1|NA|TRBV28|NA
CASRGGQRIEAFF
TGTGCCAGCCGGGGGGGGCAGAGGATTGAAGCTTTCTTT
>TRBJ2-5|TRBD1|TRBV30|NA
CALTHRGRETQYF
TGTGCCTTAACCCACAGGGGGAGGGAGACCCAGTACTTC
>TRBJ1-5|NA|TRBV5-1|NA
CASSPGGDPTHQPQHF
TGCGCCAGCAGCCCTGGAGGGGACCCGACCCATCAGCCCCAGCATTTT
>TRBJ2-2|NA|TRBV30|few
CAWSVSGNTGELFF
TGTGCCTGGAGTGTATCGGGGAACACCGGGGAGCTGTTTTTT
>TRBJ1-1|TRBD1|TRBV25-1|NA
CASSELGPRDSGAFF
TGTGCCAGCAGTGAATTGGGCCCCAGGGACAGTGGAGCTTTCTTT
>TRBJ1-2|TRBD1|TRBV5-6|NA
CASSPGTGTRWYYGYTF
TGTGCCAGCAGCCCAGGGACAGGGACTCGGTGGTACTATGGCTACACCTTC